The 22 T cell receptor beta chains reported below all come from one sample, sequenced in a study of T cells in Graves' hyperthyroidism and ophthalmopathy. RNA transcripts served as the template for amplifying TCR beta CDR3 regions. First-round RT-PCR with HTBI primers amplified the TCR CDR3 region. TCRdb ran MiXCR on the multiplex PCR reads and lists one entry per CDR3 protein. Counted here are about 160,000 distinct CDR3 sequences, around 8.9% occurring once; the ten biggest clones make up approximately 20%. The sequencing sample was made of blood. These receptors all come from a woman between 18 and 29 years old with Graves' hyperthyroidism that later progressed to Graves' ophthalmopathy.

This clonotype was seen repeatedly, ten times or more. CDR3 sequence reads: CASRVWRAYEQYF. CDR3 sequence (DNA): TGTGCCAGCAGAGTGTGGCGAGCCTACGAGCAGTACTTC. This chain uses TRBV2 with TRBJ2-7; D is undetermined. This CDR3 contains 13 residues. CDR1 is SNHLY, CDR2 FYNNEI, per germline. Trimming removed 6 bases at V and 2 bases at J, with 11 bases between.

This clonotype came up many times. The V gene is TRBV24-1, the J gene TRBJ2-1; 12 positions agree with TRBD2. The CDR3 contains 16 residues. Germline V CDR1 and CDR2: KGHDR, SFDVKD. The ends lost 1 base at V and 7 bases at J; junction bases unmatched: 4. The CDR3 coding sequence is TGTGCCACCAGTGATTTATGGACTAGCGGGACTAATGAGCAGTTCTTC. Protein sequence: CATSDLWTSGTNEQFF.

This chain uses TRBV6-4 with TRBJ2-1; possible D gene TRBD2, 6 bases. Germline-derived CDR1 and CDR2 are MRHNA and SNTAGT. The germline V and J ends were trimmed by 3 bases and 6 bases, with 9 bases remaining between them. CDR3 length: 13 amino acids. The CDR3 sequence is CASSETSSNEQFF. In DNA, the CDR3 is TGTGCCAGCAGTGAGACTAGTAGCAATGAGCAGTTCTTC.

This clonotype occurred many times. The V and J genes are TRBV2 and TRBJ2-7; weak D call: TRBD1 (5 bases). V was trimmed by 6 bases and J by 2 bases, leaving 14 bases between them. The CDR3 spans 14 residues. Germline CDR1 is SNHLY and CDR2 is FYNNEI. The CDR3 DNA reads TGTGCCAGCAGCTACCAGGGTAGTCCCTACGAGCAGTACTTC. Translation gives CASSYQGSPYEQYF.

This clonotype showed up many times. The chain couples TRBV24-1 to TRBJ2-2; perhaps TRBD1 as D (5 bases). V lost 5 bases and J 1 base, leaving 16 bases between the germline ends. The CDR3 contains 17 residues. Germline CDR1 reads KGHDR; CDR2 reads SFDVKD. CDR3 protein: CATSATTGRVNTGELFF. The CDR3 region has the DNA TGTGCCACCAGTGCCACGACGGGCAGGGTGAACACCGGGGAGCTGTTTTTT.

The sample holds many counts of this clonotype. This chain uses TRBV7-8 with TRBJ2-5; D remains ambiguous. The germline gives CDR1 SGHVS, CDR2 FQNEAQ. The CDR3 totals 15 residues. The V gene lost 6 bases and the J gene lost 2 bases, with 16 bases spanning the gap. The CDR3 here is CASRPTTERQETQYF. CDR3 sequence (DNA): TGTGCCAGCAGACCAACAACAGAACGTCAAGAGACCCAGTACTTC. The entire variable domain, with the rest obtained from reference TRBV7-8 and TRBJ2-5, is as follows: GAGVSQSPRYKVAKRGQDVALRCDPISGHVSLFWYQQALGQGPEFLTYFQNEAQLDKSGLPSDRFFAERPEGSVSTLKIQRTQQEDSAVYLCASRPTTERQETQYFGPGTRLLVL.

This clonotype appeared many times. The J gene is TRBJ2-7, the V gene TRBV5-1, with a weak D call TRBD1 (6 bases). This CDR3 has 14 residues. The germline V gene has CDR1 SGHRS and CDR2 YFSETQ. With 2 bases removed from V and 7 bases from J, the gap between germline ends came to 16 bases. The CDR3 spells CASSLDGGQGEQYF. The CDR3 DNA follows: TGCGCCAGCAGCTTAGATGGGGGCCAAGGAGAGCAGTACTTC. Drawing the rest from reference TRBV5-1 and TRBJ2-7, the complete variable domain is KAGVTQTPRYLIKTRGQQVTLSCSPISGHRSVSWYQQTPGQGLQFLFEYFSETQRNKGNFPGRFSGRQFSNSRSEMNVSTLELGDSALYLCASSLDGGQGEQYFGPGTRLTVT.

A word on this clonotype: A clone one base away is much larger, so this may be a read error. The chain joins TRBV6-1 to TRBJ2-2, with D uncertain. The germline gives CDR1 MNHNS, CDR2 SASEGT. V shed 5 bases and J shed 9 bases, with 19 bases lying between them. This CDR3 spans 15 amino acids. The CDR3 DNA is TGTGCCAGCAGTCCCGGATCAGGTCCAACCAGGGAGCTGTTTTTT. The encoded protein is CASSPGSGPTRELFF.

This clonotype was picked up many times. This sequence joins TRBV29-1 and TRBJ2-7, with D perhaps given as TRBD1 or TRBD2 (5 bases each). Trimming left V 6 bases short and J 2 bases short, with 20 bases between. The CDR3 covers 15 residues. CDR1 is SQVTM and CDR2 is ANQGSEA in the germline V gene. In DNA form, the CDR3 reads TGCAGCGTCGTTGGTGTTGGGACGGCCCCCTACGAGCAGTACTTC. It encodes CSVVGVGTAPYEQYF.

This clonotype was recorded at least ten times. The chain joins TRBV7-2 to TRBJ1-2, with D uncertain. Trimming removed 5 bases from V and 7 bases from J, with 11 bases in between. In germline, CDR1 is SGHTA, CDR2 FQGNSA. The CDR3 has 12 amino acids. The CDR3 nucleotides read TGTGCCAGCAGCGCCAGTGAGAGTGGCTACACCTTC. This gives the protein CASSASESGYTF. Complete variable domain (other parts from reference TRBV7-2 and TRBJ1-2): GAGVSQSPSNKVTEKGKDVELRCDPISGHTALYWYRQSLGQGLEFLIYFQGNSAPDKSGLPSDRFSAERTGGSVSTLTIQRTQQEDSAVYLCASSASESGYTFGSGTRLTVV.

In this sample, this clonotype turned up many times. This sequence joins TRBV6-1 and TRBJ1-2, with a possible D match to TRBD1 (6 bases). From germline, CDR1 is MNHNS and CDR2 SASEGT. The V and J ends lost 6 bases and 4 bases respectively, with 12 bases between them. The CDR3 runs to 13 residues. The CDR3 DNA is TGTGCCAGCAGGATGGACAGCGTCTATGGCTACACCTTC. Amino acids: CASRMDSVYGYTF.

This clonotype was seen just once. The chain recombines TRBV30 with TRBJ2-2; D might be TRBD1 or TRBD2, each matching 5 bases. The germline V and J ends were trimmed by 2 bases and 0 bases, with 7 bases remaining between them. The CDR3 extends over 14 amino acids. Germline V lookup: CDR1 GTSNPN, CDR2 SVGIG (reference sequence). Here the CDR3 DNA reads TGTGCCTGGAGTCAGGGACCGAACACCGGGGAGCTGTTTTTT. This encodes CAWSQGPNTGELFF. Together with reference TRBV30 and TRBJ2-2, the CDR3 gives the full variable domain: SQTIHQWPATLVQPVGSPLSLECTVEGTSNPNLYWYRQAAGRGLQLLFYSVGIGQISSEVPQNLSASRPQDRQFILSSKKLLLSDSGFYLCAWSQGPNTGELFFGEGSRLTVL.

Many counts were recorded for this clonotype. The genes are TRBV20-1 and TRBJ2-1, with D hard to call. CDR1 is DFQATT and CDR2 is SNEGSKA in the germline V gene (reference sequence). The CDR3 has 15 amino acids. V shed 0 bases and J shed 7 bases, with 16 bases lying between them. The DNA for the CDR3 is TGCAGTGCTAGAGATTTTAGTCGGGTTGGAAATGAGCAGTTCTTC. This gives the protein CSARDFSRVGNEQFF.

This chain uses TRBV3-1 with TRBJ1-6; D remains unclear. V was pared by 5 bases and J by 10 bases, with 15 bases between. The CDR3 has 14 amino acids. Germline CDR1 LGHDT, CDR2 YNNKEL (reference sequence). This CDR3 reads CASSSIGRGSPLHF. For the CDR3, the DNA is TGTGCCAGCAGCAGCATAGGACGGGGATCACCCCTCCACTTT.

This clonotype showed up just a few times. V usage is TRBV7-9 and J usage is TRBJ2-7; 9 bases match TRBD1. The junction had 6 bases not matched to a gene; V was cut back by 5 bases and J by 4 bases. The CDR3 totals 14 residues. In germline, CDR1 is SEHNR, CDR2 FQNEAQ (reference sequence). Here the CDR3 DNA reads TGTGCCAGCAGCCGGGACAGGGTGTTTTACGAGCAGTACTTC. Translating gives CASSRDRVFYEQYF.

This clonotype was counted many times. The chain links TRBV6-1 to TRBJ2-1; 8 bases are shared with TRBD2. The V gene's germline CDR1 is MNHNS and CDR2 SASEGT. The CDR3 has 15 residues. V gave up 8 bases and J gave up 6 bases; unmatched junction bases: 12. CDR3 residues: CASDPAGGQSNEQFF. The CDR3 DNA is TGTGCCAGCGATCCCGCGGGGGGACAATCCAATGAGCAGTTCTTC.

This clonotype was recorded many times. V is TRBV6-1 and J is TRBJ1-6, with no clear D. CDR1 is MNHNS and CDR2 is SASEGT in the germline V gene. The CDR3 spans 14 residues. Trimming removed 7 bases from V and 1 base from J, with 8 bases in between. The CDR3 protein is CASTSWSYNSPLHF. CDR3 DNA sequence: TGTGCCAGCACCTCCTGGTCCTATAATTCACCCCTCCACTTT.

CDR3: CASNPLYRTSGSTDTQYF. The CDR3 region has the DNA TGTGCCAGCAACCCACTCTACCGGACTAGCGGGAGCACAGATACGCAGTATTTT. The gene calls are TRBV7-9 and TRBJ2-3; TRBD2 matches 11 bases. Germline trimming cut 7 bases from V and 0 bases from J; bases unmatched to any gene: 12. This CDR3 spans 18 amino acids. Germline V gives CDR1 SEHNR, CDR2 FQNEAQ (reference sequence).

Details on this clonotype: This may be a read error, as it is one base from a much larger clone. The CDR3 DNA follows: TGCAGTGCTGTCCAGAGTAATGAAAAACTGTTTTTT. Its translation: CSAVQSNEKLFF. This chain connects TRBV20-1 to TRBJ1-4; D gene unclear. The CDR3 consists of 12 residues. The ends were cut back, 5 bases at V and 4 bases at J, with 8 bases in the middle. Germline loops: CDR1 DFQATT, CDR2 SNEGSKA (reference sequence).

This clonotype was observed a handful of times. The rearrangement uses TRBV19 and TRBJ2-3, with D perhaps TRBD1 (6 bases). Germline assignment: CDR1 LNHDA and CDR2 SQIVND (reference sequence). The CDR3 is 14 residues long. V was shortened by 4 bases and J by 2 bases, with 10 bases between the two germline ends. CDR3 protein: CASSTTGYTDTQYF. The CDR3 DNA reads TGTGCCAGTAGTACGACAGGTTACACAGATACGCAGTATTTT.

This chain links TRBV9 with TRBJ2-2, with a tentative D call TRBD2 (6 bases). The V end lost 3 bases, the J end lost 0 bases, and 12 bases lay between the germline ends. This CDR3 has 16 residues. CDR1 is SGDLS, CDR2 YYNGEE, per germline. CDR3 coding DNA: TGTGCCAGCAGCGAGACTAGAAACGCGAACACCGGGGAGCTGTTTTTT. Encoded protein: CASSETRNANTGELFF.

The CDR3 loop is CASSSLGGQGYF. The DNA for the CDR3 is TGTGCCAGCAGTAGCCTCGGGGGACAGGGCTACTTC. The J gene is TRBJ2-7, the V gene TRBV7-2, with 9 bases matching TRBD1. Germline V lookup: CDR1 SGHTA, CDR2 FQGNSA. V gave up 6 bases and J gave up 13 bases; unmatched junction bases: 10. The CDR3 is 12 residues long.